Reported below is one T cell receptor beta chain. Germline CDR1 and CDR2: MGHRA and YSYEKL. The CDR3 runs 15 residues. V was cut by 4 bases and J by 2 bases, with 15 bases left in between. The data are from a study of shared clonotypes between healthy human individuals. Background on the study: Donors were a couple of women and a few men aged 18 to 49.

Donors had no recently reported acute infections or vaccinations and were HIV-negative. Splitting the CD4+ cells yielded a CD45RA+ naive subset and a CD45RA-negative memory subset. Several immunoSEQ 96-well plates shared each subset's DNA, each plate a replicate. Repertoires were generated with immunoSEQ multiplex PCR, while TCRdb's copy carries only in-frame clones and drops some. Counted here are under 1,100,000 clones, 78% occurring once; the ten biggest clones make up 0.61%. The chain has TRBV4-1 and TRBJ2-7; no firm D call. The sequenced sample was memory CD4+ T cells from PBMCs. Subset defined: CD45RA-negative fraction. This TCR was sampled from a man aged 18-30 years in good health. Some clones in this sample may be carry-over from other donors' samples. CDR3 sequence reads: CASSREAVTAYEQYF. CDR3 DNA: TGCGCCAGCAGCCGGGAAGCTGTCACGGCCTACGAGCAGTACTTC.